This paragraph covers one T cell receptor (beta chain) sequence. The junction and the germline gene differ at one end; a read error may be behind it. The sample belongs to a study of blood T cells in healthy people across ages. It was with a sample-barcoded 5' primer and a J-beta primer mix that a second PCR of roughly 6 to 11 cycles was run. TCRdb re-analysed the 5' RACE reads in MiXCR, keeping a single row per CDR3 protein. The sample contains 850,000 to 950,000 distinct CDR3 sequences, 29% of which appear only once. The CDR3 covers 13 residues. CDR1 is MNHEY and CDR2 is SVGEGT in the germline V gene.

The chain employs TRBV6-2 or TRBV6-3 and TRBJ2-5; D remains ambiguous. The specimen sequenced was blood. The sequence was collected from a woman aged 80 or over in good health. CDR3 DNA: TGTGCCTGCAGTTTCGGCTTACAAGAGACCCAGTACTTC. This translates into CACSFGLQETQYF.